This T cell receptor beta chain comes out of a study of spatial heterogeneity in lung cancer. Study-wide context: Alpha-chain sequences were detected in numbers that were consistently lower than beta-chain sequences. Mean representation of each unique TCR and UMI combination in the raw reads exceeded 9.5 occurrences.

Via MiXCR, TCRdb re-called the 5' RACE reads, giving one row per CDR3 protein. This table holds around 4,000 distinct CDR3 sequences, around 32% found once. Regarding time point: sample taken at primary tumor resection. In each case, whole RNA from tumor, nontumor lung or frozen PBMC was sequenced unsorted. Untreated early-stage non-small cell lung cancer patients, roughly 72 in total, were the donors. The study, taken as a whole, reports: Ubiquitous expanded tumor TCRs appeared in blood more at resection than follow-up.

A few counts support this clonotype. Its antigen is currently unknown. For a library built for alpha chains, this beta chain is a stray read; little rests on its size. Germline lookup yields CDR1 MNHEY and CDR2 SVGAGI. The CDR3 has 13 amino acids. V lost 0 bases to trimming and J lost 6 bases, with 9 bases between them. This TCR was sampled from a male donor with early-stage non-small cell lung cancer. The material was PBMCs, obtained at surgery. The chain is built from TRBV6-5 and TRBJ2-7; no reliable D call. CDR3 in amino acids: CASSYSGLSEQYF. Written as DNA, the CDR3 is TGTGCCAGCAGTTACTCTGGGCTCTCCGAGCAGTACTTC.